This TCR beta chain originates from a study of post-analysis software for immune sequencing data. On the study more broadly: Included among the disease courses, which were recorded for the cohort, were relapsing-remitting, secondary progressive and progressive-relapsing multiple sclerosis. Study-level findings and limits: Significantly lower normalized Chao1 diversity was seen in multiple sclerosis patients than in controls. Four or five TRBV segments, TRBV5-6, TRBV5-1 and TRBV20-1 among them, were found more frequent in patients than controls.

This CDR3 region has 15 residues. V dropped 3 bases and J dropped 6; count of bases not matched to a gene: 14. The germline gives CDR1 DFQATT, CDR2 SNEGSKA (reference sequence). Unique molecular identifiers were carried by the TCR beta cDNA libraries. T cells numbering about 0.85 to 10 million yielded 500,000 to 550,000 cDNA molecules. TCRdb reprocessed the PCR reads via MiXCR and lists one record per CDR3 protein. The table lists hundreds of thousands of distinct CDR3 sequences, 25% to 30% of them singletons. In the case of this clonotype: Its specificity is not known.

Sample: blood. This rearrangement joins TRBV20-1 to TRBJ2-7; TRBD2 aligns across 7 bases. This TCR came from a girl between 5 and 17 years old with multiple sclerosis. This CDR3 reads CSASVFGLGTPEQYF. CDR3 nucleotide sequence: TGCAGTGCTAGCGTCTTCGGACTAGGGACGCCCGAGCAGTACTTC.